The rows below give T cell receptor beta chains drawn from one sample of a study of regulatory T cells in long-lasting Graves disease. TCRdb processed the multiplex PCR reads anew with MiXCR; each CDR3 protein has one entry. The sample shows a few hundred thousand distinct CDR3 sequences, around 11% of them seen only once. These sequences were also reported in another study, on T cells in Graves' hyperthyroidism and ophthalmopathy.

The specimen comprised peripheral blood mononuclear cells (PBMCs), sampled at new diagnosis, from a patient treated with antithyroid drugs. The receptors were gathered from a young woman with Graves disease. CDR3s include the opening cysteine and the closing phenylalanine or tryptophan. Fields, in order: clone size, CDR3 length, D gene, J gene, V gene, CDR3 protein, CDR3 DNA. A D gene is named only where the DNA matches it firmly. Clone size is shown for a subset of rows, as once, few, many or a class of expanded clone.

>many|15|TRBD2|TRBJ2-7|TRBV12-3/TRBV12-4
CASSPWRDYSYEQYF
TGTGCCAGCAGTCCCTGGCGGGACTACTCCTACGAGCAGTACTTC
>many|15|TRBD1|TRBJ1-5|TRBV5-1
CASSLQGTPREPQHF
TGCGCCAGCAGCCTACAGGGGACTCCGCGAGAGCCCCAGCATTTT
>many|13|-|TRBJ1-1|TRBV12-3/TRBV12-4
CASSETAYTEAFF
TGTGCCAGCAGTGAGACAGCATACACTGAAGCTTTCTTT
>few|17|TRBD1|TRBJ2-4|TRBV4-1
CASSQPSGTGGKNIQYF
TGCGCCAGCAGCCAACCTTCCGGGACAGGGGGCAAAAACATTCAGTACTTC
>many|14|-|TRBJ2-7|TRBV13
CASSLGQGVYEQYF
TGTGCCAGCAGCTTAGGTCAGGGTGTCTACGAGCAGTACTTC
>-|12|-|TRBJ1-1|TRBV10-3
CAISSGNTEAFF
TGTGCCATCTCTTCCGGGAACACTGAAGCTTTCTTT
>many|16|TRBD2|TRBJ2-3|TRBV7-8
CASSFERESGADTQYF
TGTGCCAGCAGCTTCGAGCGGGAGAGCGGAGCAGATACGCAGTATTTT
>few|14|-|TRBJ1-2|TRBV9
CASSVDPGSYGYTF
TGTGCCAGCAGCGTAGACCCAGGTTCCTATGGCTACACCTTC
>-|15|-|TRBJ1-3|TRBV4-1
CASSLGLSSGNTIYF
TGCGCCAGCAGCCTTGGACTTAGCTCTGGAAACACCATATATTTT
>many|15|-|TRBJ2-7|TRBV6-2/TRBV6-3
CASRLGGQDTYEQYF
TGTGCCAGCAGACTCGGGGGTCAGGACACCTACGAGCAGTACTTC
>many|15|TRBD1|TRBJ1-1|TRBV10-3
CAITEGQGPHTEAFF
TGTGCCATCACAGAGGGACAGGGCCCTCACACTGAAGCTTTCTTT